This T cell receptor (beta chain) comes out of a study of OX40 agonist ivuxolimab in advanced cancers. Study information: Patients achieving partial responses numbered three: one hepatocellular carcinoma case and two cutaneous melanoma cases. Notes on the study in general: Normalized T-cell clonal expansion was also low in a subset of nonresponders. No determination was made of the antigen specificity of the expanded peripheral T cells.

CDR1 and CDR2 (germline): SGHDT, YYEEEE. This CDR3 contains 13 residues. This clone came up once. The antigen is not known. This table comes from immunoSEQ multiplex PCR, and its TCRdb copy is limited to in-frame clones, with some not included. In the table there are fewer than 45,000 clones, around 87% of which are singletons. The material sequenced was CD4+ or CD8+ T cells sorted from blood, taken in a trial of the OX40 agonist ivuxolimab. The clonotype originates from an adult with an advanced solid tumor such as melanoma, head and neck, liver or kidney cancer. The rearrangement links TRBV5-6 to TRBJ2-5; D is ambiguous. The J call may be in error: the DNA end matches TRBJ2-7 better. Here the CDR3 reads CASSLYSAGEQYF. As DNA, the CDR3 is TGTGCCAGCAGTTTGTACTCGGCCGGCGAGCAGTACTTC.